The 4 T cell receptor beta chains reported below all come from one sample, sequenced in a study of blood T cell repertoires in COVID-19. This table comes from immunoSEQ multiplex PCR, and its TCRdb copy is limited to in-frame clones, with some not included. The table records fewer than 55,000 clones, roughly 70% of them present only once. The sample comprised peripheral blood. Receptor source: a woman in her seventies with acute or convalescent COVID-19.

V gene TRBV5-4 combines with J gene TRBJ2-5, with no clear D. The CDR3 spans 12 residues. Germline lookup yields CDR1 SGHNT and CDR2 YYREEE (reference sequence). Trimming shortened V by 3 bases and J by 1 base, and 4 bases separated the two germline ends. CDR3 sequence: CASSYSQETQYF. As DNA, the CDR3 is TGTGCCAGCAGCTACAGCCAAGAGACCCAGTACTTC.

The CDR3 here is CASSLIDSGTEAFF. In nucleotides, the CDR3 is TGTGCCAGCAGCTTAATAGATTCGGGGACTGAAGCTTTCTTT. The chain combines TRBV11-2 with TRBJ1-1; no definite D call. Trimming stripped 2 bases from V and 5 bases from J, with 12 bases between. This CDR3 region has 14 residues. Germline lookup yields CDR1 SGHAT and CDR2 FQNNGV.

The chain recombines TRBV5-5 with TRBJ2-5, with D maybe TRBD1 (8 bases). Germline V gene data show CDR1 as SGHKS and CDR2 as YYEKEE (reference sequence). The CDR3 sequence is 14 residues long. The V gene lost 5 bases and the J gene lost 3 bases, with 14 bases spanning the gap. Here the CDR3 reads CASRWTGREETQYF. The DNA for the CDR3 is TGTGCCAGCAGGTGGACAGGGAGGGAAGAGACCCAGTACTTC.

The chain carries TRBV5-3 and TRBJ1-4; D not resolved. TRBV5-3 is annotated as an ORF whose role is uncertain. The CDR3 contains 13 residues. V dropped 4 bases and J dropped 12 bases, with 16 bases sitting between them. The chain's CDR3 is CARSPQTAAELFF. The CDR3 DNA follows: TGTGCCAGAAGCCCCCAAACAGCAGCGGAACTGTTTTTT.